A selection of T cell receptor beta chains follows, all from one sample in a study of beta chain features in type 1 diabetes. The assay was immunoSEQ multiplex PCR, and TCRdb's table has in-frame clones only and misses some. The sample consists of roughly 300,000 clones, 11% to 15% of them appearing once. Sequencing was carried out using central memory CD4+ T cells from blood. These receptors were collected from a man aged 30 to 39 in good health. CDR3s leave out the opening cysteine and the closing phenylalanine or tryptophan. Each record gives: CDR3 protein, V gene, J gene, clone size. The size field is filled for only some rows; it gives once, few, many or a size class.

ASSLDDRGLGNTIY,TRBV23-1,TRBJ1-3,-
ASSLNIYHPPEGNEQF,TRBV7-2,TRBJ2-1,-
ASSVGGVGEKLF,TRBV9,TRBJ1-4,few
ASSPAGESEQY,TRBV9,TRBJ2-7,few
ASSLIASRPGGRETQY,TRBV11-3,TRBJ2-5,few
ASSQASRGPEQF,TRBV4-3,TRBJ2-1,-
ASSLITSGANVLT,TRBV5-8,TRBJ2-6,many
ASSLFVGAGELF,TRBV5-1,TRBJ2-2,-
ASKKLAGGPRETQY,TRBV11-1,TRBJ2-5,-
ASSYSYSYNEQF,TRBV27,TRBJ2-1,-
ASSLGGVATDTQY,TRBV11-2,TRBJ2-3,few
ASSVTQGFTLTDTQY,TRBV9,TRBJ2-3,-
ASSLRGDTEETQY,TRBV7-9,TRBJ2-5,many
ASSLDQNSGANVLT,TRBV5-4,TRBJ2-6,few
ASSQQSSSHEQY,TRBV7-9,TRBJ2-7,many
ASSLVNLENTEAF,TRBV5-1,TRBJ1-1,-
ASSLAAGAINEQF,TRBV7-2,TRBJ2-1,few
ASSLRRDLTEAF,TRBV7-3,TRBJ1-1,few
ASSQLEGQGVSPLH,TRBV4-3,TRBJ1-6,few
ASSLSDPGGETQY,TRBV5-1,TRBJ2-5,-
ASSLALGGLGELF,TRBV7-8,TRBJ2-2,-
ASKLISGNTIY,TRBV2,TRBJ1-3,few
ASSLNGFGTGYYEQY,TRBV27,TRBJ2-7,-
ASSLTTDTQY,TRBV5-6,TRBJ2-3,few
AISERTGANTEAF,TRBV10-3,TRBJ1-1,few
ASSRGQGPYGYT,TRBV7-2,TRBJ1-2,many